These 5 T cell receptor beta chains were all obtained from the same sample, sequenced in a study of T cells after posttransplantation cyclophosphamide. Treatment was busulfan-fludarabine conditioning, a marrow graft, and cyclophosphamide on days +3 and +4. The protocol was immunoSEQ multiplex PCR, while the TCRdb copy is restricted to in-frame clones and leaves out a portion. Here the sample spans around 890 clones, over 45% being singletons. The sample in question was CD8+ T cells sorted from blood, obtained after allogeneic stem cell transplant with posttransplant cyclophosphamide. These receptor sequences come from a female patient between 60 and 69 years old who received an allogeneic stem cell transplant from a related donor and was CMV-positive. Certain T cells may be donor cells from the graft.

This sequence joins TRBV29-1 and TRBJ2-2; 9 nucleotides agree with TRBD2. J gave up 3 bases and V 6 bases, and 8 bases lay outside the gene matches. This CDR3 spans 15 amino acids. CDR1 and CDR2 (germline): SQVTM, ANQGSEA. The CDR3 loop is CSVETSGEDTGELFF. In nucleotides, the CDR3 is TGCAGCGTCGAGACTAGCGGCGAGGACACCGGGGAGCTGTTTTTT.

By its share, this clone is medium-sized (0.01 to 0.1%). In nucleotides, the CDR3 is TGTGCCAGCAGTTTCGGGACAGCCTGGGGAAAACTGTTTTTT. This sequence encodes CASSFGTAWGKLFF. The chain is built from TRBV28 and TRBJ1-4, with TRBD1 matching over 7 bases. The germline CDR1 and CDR2 sequences are MDHEN and SYDVKM. The CDR3 spans 14 residues. V was clipped by 3 bases and J by 10 bases; unmatched bases: 8.

The CDR3 loop reads CASSLGGGVETDTQYF. The DNA of the CDR3 is TGTGCCAGCAGCTTAGGGGGCGGGGTCGAAACAGATACGCAGTATTTT. This rearrangement joins TRBV11-3 to TRBJ2-3; possible D gene TRBD2, 6 bases. Germline V gene sequence: CDR1 SGHNT, CDR2 YENEEA. Trimming cost V 1 base and J 3 bases, with 14 bases left between them. The CDR3 loop spans 16 amino acids.

The CDR3 region is CASSPNTGAYSYNEQFF. The CDR3 DNA is TGTGCCAGCTCACCAAATACAGGGGCCTACTCCTACAATGAGCAGTTCTTC. This chain uses TRBV18 with TRBJ2-1; TRBD1 aligns across 7 bases. J was trimmed by 0 bases and V by 2 bases; bases with no gene match: 7. The length of the CDR3 is 17 residues. Germline loops: CDR1 KGHSH, CDR2 LQKENI.

The J gene is TRBJ1-1, the V gene TRBV11-1; 7 nucleotides agree with TRBD1. In germline, CDR1 is SGHAT, CDR2 FQDESV (reference sequence). With V trimmed by 5 bases and J by 5 bases, 14 bases remained unmatched. The CDR3 runs to 16 residues. The CDR3 region has the DNA TGTGCCAGCAGCCCGGGAAGGGGGCTGGTAGGAACTGAAGCTTTCTTT. It translates to CASSPGRGLVGTEAFF.